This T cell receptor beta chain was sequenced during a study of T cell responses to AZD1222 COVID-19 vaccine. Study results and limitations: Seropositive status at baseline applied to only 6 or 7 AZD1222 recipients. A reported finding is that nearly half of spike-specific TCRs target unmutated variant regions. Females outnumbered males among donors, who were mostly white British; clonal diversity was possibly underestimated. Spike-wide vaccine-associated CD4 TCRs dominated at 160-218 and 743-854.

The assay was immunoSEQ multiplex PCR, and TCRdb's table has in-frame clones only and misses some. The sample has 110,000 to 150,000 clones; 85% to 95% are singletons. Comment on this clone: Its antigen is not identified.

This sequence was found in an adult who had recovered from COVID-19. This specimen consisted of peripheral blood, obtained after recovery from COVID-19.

The CDR3 DNA reads as TGCAGTGCTAGTGCCGGCGGGGGTGGTGAGCAGTTCTTC. It specifies CSASAGGGGEQFF. V gene TRBV20-1 combines with J gene TRBJ2-1; 7 positions match TRBD2. Germline V gene lookup returns CDR1 DFQATT and CDR2 SNEGSKA (reference sequence). Losses at the gene ends were 3 bases for V and 9 bases for J; bases not matched to a gene: 8. The length of the CDR3 is 13 residues.